One sample yielded the 16 T cell receptor beta chains listed below, sequenced in a study of control samples from healthy donors and cancer patients. Clones were sequenced by immunoSEQ multiplex PCR, and TCRdb holds only the in-frame ones, with some missing. The data contain approximately 86,000 clones, 80% to 95% of them singletons. The specimen sequenced was blood. Receptor source: a woman aged 25 to 39 in good health.

The V gene is TRBV7-9, the J gene TRBJ2-3; tentative D call: TRBD2 (6 bases). Trimming pared 1 base from V and 4 bases from J, leaving 18 bases between. Germline CDR1 SEHNR, CDR2 FQNEAQ (reference sequence). This CDR3 is built from 17 residues. Here the CDR3 DNA reads TGTGCCAGCAGCTTAGGGTCGGGAGTGGTCACCCCAGATACGCAGTATTTT. Translating gives CASSLGSGVVTPDTQYF.

This chain joins TRBV4-1 and TRBJ1-1, with D uncertain. Germline V gene lookup returns CDR1 MGHRA and CDR2 YSYEKL. This CDR3 has 17 residues. V was trimmed by 0 bases and J by 0 bases, leaving 14 bases between them. CDR3 protein: CASSQDHPLGMNTEAFF. Here the CDR3 DNA reads TGCGCCAGCAGCCAAGATCACCCTCTGGGTATGAACACTGAAGCTTTCTTT.

The rearrangement joins TRBV4-2 to TRBJ1-5; TRBD1 matches 7 bases. Trimming cost V 4 bases and J 4 bases; bases outside gene matches: 7. The CDR3 extends over 15 amino acids. Germline CDR1 is LGHNA and CDR2 is YNFKEQ. The CDR3 DNA sequence: TGTGCCAGCAGCCGAGAAGACAGGGAAAATCAGCCCCAGCATTTT. It yields the protein CASSREDRENQPQHF.

The gene calls are TRBV3-1 (or the pseudogene TRBV3-2) and TRBJ1-4; no definite D call. Trimming left V 0 bases short and J 4 bases short, with 12 bases between. The CDR3 totals 16 residues. Germline CDR1 LGHDT, CDR2 YNNKEL (reference sequence). DNA of the CDR3: TGTGCCAGCAGCCAAGATATTGGAGCAGATAATGAAAAACTGTTTTTT. Its protein is CASSQDIGADNEKLFF.

The chain is built from TRBV2 and TRBJ2-3, with D possibly being TRBD1 (5 bases). Deletions cut 1 base from V and 0 bases from J, with 8 bases between. The CDR3 sequence is 15 residues long. From germline, CDR1 is SNHLY and CDR2 FYNNEI. The CDR3 nucleotides are TGTGCCAGCAGTGAAGTAACAGGTAGCACAGATACGCAGTATTTT. It specifies CASSEVTGSTDTQYF.

This clone was counted only a few times. V is TRBV5-8 and J is TRBJ2-5; TRBD2 matches at 13 bases. Germline V gene sequence: CDR1 SGHTS, CDR2 YDEGEE. This CDR3 contains 16 residues. J was trimmed by 1 base and V by 4 bases; bases with no gene match: 4. The chain's CDR3 is CASSAGTSGAQETQYF. The CDR3 DNA is TGTGCCAGCAGCGCCGGGACTAGCGGGGCCCAAGAGACCCAGTACTTC.

The V call is TRBV5-4, the J call TRBJ2-3; TRBD2 aligns across 7 bases. The length of the CDR3 is 16 residues. Per germline, CDR1 SGHNT and CDR2 YYREEE (reference sequence). V lost 0 bases, J lost 0 bases, and 4 bases stayed unmatched. The CDR3 is CASSLDGGISTDTQYF. In DNA form, the CDR3 reads TGTGCCAGCAGCTTGGACGGGGGGATTAGCACAGATACGCAGTATTTT.

This chain links TRBV9 with TRBJ2-3; 11 bases agree with TRBD2. The germline gives CDR1 SGDLS, CDR2 YYNGEE. Trimming took 1 base from V and 0 from J; bases not matched to a gene: 7. This CDR3 is built from 18 residues. The CDR3 is CASSVRASGGQSTDTQYF. The CDR3 DNA reads TGTGCCAGCAGCGTAAGGGCTAGCGGGGGGCAGAGCACAGATACGCAGTATTTT.

The gene calls are TRBV15 and TRBJ2-1; D is perhaps TRBD1 (5 bases). The CDR3 covers 13 residues. Looked up from germline, CDR1 is LNHNV and CDR2 is YYDKDF (reference sequence). Trimming left V 0 bases short and J 7 bases short, with 7 bases between. The CDR3 protein is CATSRDRVNEQFF. CDR3 coding DNA: TGTGCCACCAGCAGAGACAGGGTAAATGAGCAGTTCTTC.

This clone was observed a handful of times. J is TRBJ2-6 and V is TRBV21-1; TRBD2 is taken as the D call from the table, unchecked against the DNA. TRBV21-1 is termed a pseudogene. This CDR3 is built from 14 residues. The CDR3 here is CASSRTTGANVLTF. DNA of the CDR3: TGTGCCAGCAGCAGGACTACTGGGGCCAACGTCCTGACTTTC.

The gene calls are TRBV7-2 and TRBJ2-5; 8 bases fit TRBD1. CDR1 is SGHTA, CDR2 FQGNSA, per germline. The CDR3 spans 15 residues. J gave up 2 bases and V 4 bases, and 6 bases lay outside the gene matches. The CDR3 region has the DNA TGTGCCAGCAGCTCATTCGACAGGGGACAAGAGACCCAGTACTTC. This codes for CASSSFDRGQETQYF.

The J gene is TRBJ1-5, the V gene TRBV5-1; D may be TRBD1 (5 bases). Germline assignment: CDR1 SGHRS and CDR2 YFSETQ. Deletions cut 4 bases from V and 9 bases from J, with 14 bases between. The CDR3 consists of 13 residues. Written as DNA, the CDR3 is TGCGCCAGCAGCCTGAGCGTCGGGGGGCCCCAGCATTTT. It yields the protein CASSLSVGGPQHF.

The J gene is TRBJ2-3, the V gene TRBV6-6, with a weak D call TRBD1 (6 bases). This CDR3 spans 14 amino acids. The germline V gene has CDR1 MNHNY and CDR2 SVGAGI (reference sequence). Trimming removed 6 bases at V and 2 bases at J, with 12 bases between. The CDR3: CASRGGQTTDTQYF. CDR3 DNA: TGTGCCAGCAGGGGCGGACAGACCACAGATACGCAGTATTTT.

In DNA form, the CDR3 reads TGTGCCAGCAGTGACAGGGGAAACCAGCATTTT. Residues: CASSDRGNQHF. The chain is built from TRBV6-1 and TRBJ1-5; D perhaps matches TRBD1 (6 bases). CDR1 is MNHNS and CDR2 is SASEGT in the germline V gene. The germline V and J ends were trimmed by 3 bases and 12 bases, with 9 bases remaining between them. The length of the CDR3 is 11 residues.

This chain joins TRBV7-8 and TRBJ1-2, with 9 bases lining up with TRBD1. Trimming took 0 bases from V and 2 from J; bases not matched to a gene: 7. The CDR3 has 17 amino acids. CDR1 is SGHVS, CDR2 FQNEAQ, per germline. CDR3 nucleotide sequence: TGTGCCAGCAGCTTAGCCTCCGGGACAGGGATAAACTATGGCTACACCTTC. Encoded protein: CASSLASGTGINYGYTF.

The gene calls are TRBV19 and TRBJ2-1; 9 bases match TRBD2. Germline values: CDR1 LNHDA, CDR2 SQIVND (reference sequence). The V and J ends lost 1 base and 2 bases, in that order; junction bases with no gene match: 6. CDR3 length: 17 residues. CDR3: CASSIAGLAGPYNEQFF. The CDR3 DNA follows: TGTGCCAGTAGTATAGCCGGCCTAGCGGGACCCTACAATGAGCAGTTCTTC.